This T cell receptor beta chain derives from a study of early T cells in non-severe SARS-CoV-2 infection. About the research overall: The chains were unpaired, and the sequenced material was bulk RNA from unsorted whole blood.

Turning to this clonotype: Its specificity is not known.

Study findings and constraints: VDJdb matching favored anti-spike CD8 responses, missing private and CD4 specificities.

Attached unique molecular identifiers marked individual cDNA molecules. TCRdb recomputed calls from the 5' RACE reads with MiXCR, one row per CDR3 protein. Here the sample spans tens of thousands of distinct CDR3 sequences, roughly 12% being singletons. The germline V gene encodes CDR1 MNHNS and CDR2 SASEGT. This CDR3 is built from 14 residues. V was shortened by 2 bases and J by 3 bases, with 9 bases between the two germline ends. The V gene is TRBV6-1, the J gene TRBJ2-3, with no clear D. The TCR originated in an adult who was a healthcare worker with PCR-confirmed SARS-CoV-2 infection or an uninfected control (not recorded which). Sequences were obtained from whole blood. This chain's CDR3 is CASSEQQKTDTQYF. The DNA of the CDR3 is TGTGCCAGCAGTGAACAACAGAAAACAGATACGCAGTATTTT.